A single T cell receptor beta chain is shown here with its context. The assay was immunoSEQ multiplex PCR, and TCRdb's table has in-frame clones only and misses some. The data contain 450,000 or so clones, about 89% of them singletons. This CDR3 region has 15 residues. Germline loops: CDR1 SGHTS, CDR2 YDEGEE. V trimming: 4 bases; J trimming: 2 bases; junction bases outside the gene matches: 6. Seattle-derived patients entered the study during active infection and were followed longitudinally. The data stem from a study of blood T cell repertoires in COVID-19. Study-level information: Nucleic acid was either cDNA or gDNA, and it came from T cells, B-cell-depleted T cells, or PBMCs.

The receptor was derived from a woman aged 40 to 50 with COVID-19, enrolled during active disease. The rearrangement joins TRBV5-8 to TRBJ2-1; TRBD1 aligns across 7 bases. The sample comprised peripheral blood. The CDR3: CASSLDRPAYNEQFF. The CDR3, as DNA: TGTGCCAGCAGCCTGGACAGGCCAGCCTACAATGAGCAGTTCTTC.